This is a list of T cell receptor beta chains from one sample in a study of blood T cell repertoires in COVID-19. TCRdb keeps only in-frame clones here, not all; method: immunoSEQ multiplex PCR. The table includes over 300,000 clones, 85% to 90% detected once. The sample comprised peripheral blood. Source of these receptors: a man between 18 and 35 years old with active or convalescent COVID-19. Each CDR3 is given with its conserved first and last residue. The D gene is left open where the match is weak. Expanded clones get a size class; other rows say once, few or many, or leave the size out.

TGTGCCAGTAGATTTTCGACAGGGCTCAATCAGCCCCAGCATTTT CASRFSTGLNQPQHF TRBJ1-5 TRBV19 TRBD1 NA
TGTGCCAGCAGTTACACTAGCGGGAGGGCCGGCGGTGAGCAGTTCTTC CASSYTSGRAGGEQFF TRBJ2-1 TRBV6-6 TRBD2 NA
TGTGCCAGCAGCCAAGATATCGGACACACCTACGAGCAGTACTTC CASSQDIGHTYEQYF TRBJ2-7 TRBV3-1/TRBV3-2 NA NA
TGTGCCAGCAGCTTAGTTCCCGGGGGGAACACAGATACGCAGTATTTT CASSLVPGGNTDTQYF TRBJ2-3 TRBV7-2 TRBD2 NA
TGTGCCAGCAGGCCGGTCGGGGTACGAGAGACCCAGTACTTC CASRPVGVRETQYF TRBJ2-5 TRBV27 NA NA
TGCAGCGTTGCCGGGACTAGTATGTTGGAGACCCAGTACTTC CSVAGTSMLETQYF TRBJ2-5 TRBV29-1 TRBD2 NA
TGTGCCAGTAGTATAGAGACTGCGGGGATGGACACTGAAGCTTTCTTT CASSIETAGMDTEAFF TRBJ1-1 TRBV19 NA NA
TGCGCCAGCAGCTTGGAGGGGGATTGGAATATTGAAGCTTTCTTT CASSLEGDWNIEAFF TRBJ1-1 TRBV5-1 NA NA
TGTGCCAGCAGTTACCTAGCGTCGAATGAGCAGTTCTTC CASSYLASNEQFF TRBJ2-1 TRBV6-5 NA NA
TGCGCCAGTAGAACGATACCTGAAACAGGAGAGGCTTTCTTT CASRTIPETGEAFF TRBJ1-1 TRBV5-1 NA NA
TGTGCCAGCTCCGAACAGGGGGGGATCAATCAGCCCCAGCATTTT CASSEQGGINQPQHF TRBJ1-5 TRBV18 TRBD1 once
TGTGCCAGCAGCTTAGTAGGGACAGGGGGAGGTAACACCATATATTTT CASSLVGTGGGNTIYF TRBJ1-3 TRBV7-8 TRBD1 NA
TGTGCCAGCCCGATGGCGAACACTGAAGCTTTCTTT CASPMANTEAFF TRBJ1-1 TRBV6-4 NA NA
TGTGCCAGCCGCGGTGGGGGGGCACTTCGGGAAGCTTTCTTT CASRGGGALREAFF TRBJ1-1 TRBV7-2 NA NA
TGTGCCAGTAAACGGGGGGGGGCCCCTGCCGAGCAGTACTTC CASKRGGAPAEQYF TRBJ2-7 TRBV7-2 TRBD2 NA
TGTGCCAGCAGCACCGCCGGGGGGATCTCTGAAGCTTTCTTT CASSTAGGISEAFF TRBJ1-1 TRBV5-4 NA NA
TGTGCCAGCAGCTCCTCGGACAGATTCACCGGGGAGCTGTTTTTT CASSSSDRFTGELFF TRBJ2-2 TRBV7-3 NA NA
TGTGCCAGTAGTTCTTCCGGGACAGGCCCGTTTTATAGCAATCAGCCCCAGCATTTT CASSSSGTGPFYSNQPQHF TRBJ1-5 TRBV19 TRBD1 NA
TGTGCCAGCAGCCCAGGGACAGACGAAGAGACCCAGTACTTC CASSPGTDEETQYF TRBJ2-5 TRBV11-3 TRBD1 NA
TGTGCCAGCAGCTATATACTAGCGGGGACCTACAATGAGCAGTTCTTC CASSYILAGTYNEQFF TRBJ2-1 TRBV7-8 TRBD2 NA
TGTGCCAGCAGTTTGGGACACGCTGAAGCTTTCTTT CASSLGHAEAFF TRBJ1-1 TRBV28 NA NA
TGCGCCAGCAGCGCTGAACTAGCGGGGCCCTTAAGCACAGATACGCAGTATTTT CASSAELAGPLSTDTQYF TRBJ2-3 TRBV5-1 TRBD2 NA
TGTGCCAGCAGCTCCAGCGGCAGTCACTCCTACAATGAGCAGTTCTTC CASSSSGSHSYNEQFF TRBJ2-1 TRBV7-3 NA NA
TGTGCCAGCAGCTTGGCCGGGACAGGATTGTCTGATACGCAGTATTTT CASSLAGTGLSDTQYF TRBJ2-3 TRBV7-3 TRBD1 NA
TGTGCCAGCAGCCCCCGGGTAGGGACCCAGTACTTC CASSPRVGTQYF TRBJ2-5 TRBV7-8 NA NA
TGTGCCAGCAGCCTCCCGGGACAGGGTCGGAGTATAGCTTTCTTT CASSLPGQGRSIAFF TRBJ1-1 TRBV28 TRBD1 NA
TGTGCCAGCAGTTCAGGGACAGCATATGGCTACACCTTC CASSSGTAYGYTF TRBJ1-2 TRBV27 TRBD1 NA
TGTGCCAGCATGAAAAGGGGGGAGACCCAGTACTTC CASMKRGETQYF TRBJ2-5 TRBV25-1 NA NA
TGCGCCAGCAGCTTGGCCCCTAGTTCCCACGAGCAGTACTTC CASSLAPSSHEQYF TRBJ2-7 TRBV5-1 NA once
TGTGCCAGTAGTTCATTCGCGGGGGTAATACCCTACGAGCAGTACTTC CASSSFAGVIPYEQYF TRBJ2-7 TRBV19 TRBD2 NA
TGTGCCAGCAGCTTGAGTCATTTAGGGACAGGGCGAAAGAATTCACCCCTCCACTTT CASSLSHLGTGRKNSPLHF TRBJ1-6 TRBV5-8 TRBD1 NA
TGTGCCAGCGGACAGGGTACGTGGGCAGATACGCAGTATTTT CASGQGTWADTQYF TRBJ2-3 TRBV14 TRBD1 NA
TGTGCCAGCACCCTTTACGGGACTAACTATGGCTACACCTTC CASTLYGTNYGYTF TRBJ1-2 TRBV28 NA NA
TGTGCCAGCAGCCGCGGGATGAGCTCCTACGAGCAGTACTTC CASSRGMSSYEQYF TRBJ2-7 TRBV14 NA NA
TGTGCCAGCAGTCACTTACAGGGTCAAAGTGAAAAACTGTTTTTT CASSHLQGQSEKLFF TRBJ1-4 TRBV27 NA NA
TGTGCCAGTGGCGACAGAGTGAACACTGAAGCTTTCTTT CASGDRVNTEAFF TRBJ1-1 TRBV2 NA NA
TGTGCCACCCAGAGGTGGGTCACCATATATTTT CATQRWVTIYF TRBJ1-3 TRBV15 NA NA
TGTGCCAGCAGATCGCCCGGGACACGACTCAATCCCCTCCACTTT CASRSPGTRLNPLHF TRBJ1-6 TRBV6-5 NA NA
TGCGCCAGCAGCTTGGCAACAGCGGGGGGAAACAATGAGCAGTTCTTC CASSLATAGGNNEQFF TRBJ2-1 TRBV5-1 TRBD2 once
TGTGCCAGCAGTTTGGCGGGGTACTATGGCTACACCTTC CASSLAGYYGYTF TRBJ1-2 TRBV12-3/TRBV12-4 NA NA
TGTGCCAGCAGCCACGCCACAGCCGGGACAGGGTTTGCTAACAGCCACGAGCTAGACCTCTTC CASSHATAGTGFANSHELDLF TRBJ2-1 TRBV7-3 TRBD1 NA
TGCAGTGCTAGTGGTAGCGGGAGGCACTCCTACAATGAGCAGTTCTTC CSASGSGRHSYNEQFF TRBJ2-1 TRBV20-1 TRBD2 few
TGTGCCAGCAGCCGACGACAGGGCCGGGAAAAACTGTTTTTT CASSRRQGREKLFF TRBJ1-4 TRBV28 TRBD1 NA
TGTGCCAGCAGCTTATCTTCTAGCGTGGAGACCCAGTACTTC CASSLSSSVETQYF TRBJ2-5 TRBV7-2 NA NA
TGTGCCAGCAGTTTAGATCCCGGGTCCTTCTACGAGCAGTACTTC CASSLDPGSFYEQYF TRBJ2-7 TRBV27 NA NA
TGTGCCAGCAGACCAGGGGGGCTTGGAAAACTGTTTTTT CASRPGGLGKLFF TRBJ1-4 TRBV12-3/TRBV12-4 TRBD1 NA
TGTGCCAGCAGCTGGACAGGCGGAGGTGGCTACACCTTC CASSWTGGGGYTF TRBJ1-2 TRBV9 TRBD1 NA
TGTGCCAGCAGTGAAGGGATGAGCAGGGGATACGAGCAGTACTTC CASSEGMSRGYEQYF TRBJ2-7 TRBV25-1 NA NA
TGTGCCAGCAGCTCGATAAGAGGACAGACCGGGGAGCTGTTTTTT CASSSIRGQTGELFF TRBJ2-2 TRBV11-2 NA NA
TGTGCCAGCAGCCCATCTGGGACAGATATGTACGAGCAGTACTTC CASSPSGTDMYEQYF TRBJ2-7 TRBV4-2 TRBD1 NA
TGCGCCAGCAGAACAGACACCGATCAGCCCCAGCATTTT CASRTDTDQPQHF TRBJ1-5 TRBV5-1 NA NA
TGTGCCAGCAGCTCAGACAGACATTCACCCCTCCACTTT CASSSDRHSPLHF TRBJ1-6 TRBV5-6 NA NA
TGTGCCAGCAGCCACAAGCTAGCGGGGGGGTTAGATACGCAGTATTTT CASSHKLAGGLDTQYF TRBJ2-3 TRBV7-3 TRBD2 NA
TGTGCCAGCAGTTACTCGACCCAGGGAACCCAAGAGACCCAGTACTTC CASSYSTQGTQETQYF TRBJ2-5 TRBV6-5 NA NA
TGTGCCAGCAGCTTAGGTCGTCTAGCGGGGACAGATACGCAGTATTTT CASSLGRLAGTDTQYF TRBJ2-3 TRBV11-2 TRBD2 NA
TGTGCCAGCAGTCCCGACAGGGGTCAGCCCCAGCATTTT CASSPDRGQPQHF TRBJ1-5 TRBV2 TRBD1 NA
TGTGCCACCAGCAGACCGACGCTAGCGGGAGTTCTGGAGGAGCAGTACTTC CATSRPTLAGVLEEQYF TRBJ2-7 TRBV15 TRBD2 NA
TGTGCCACCAGCAGAGACAGTGGGACAGCCTATAATTCACCCCTCCACTTT CATSRDSGTAYNSPLHF TRBJ1-6 TRBV15 TRBD1 NA